The TCR beta chain described here comes from a study of blood T cell repertoires in COVID-19. Study in general: Whether acute or convalescent, the COVID-19 samples came from the United States, Italy and Spain. Sources were T cells, B-cell-depleted T cells, or PBMCs; the material itself was cDNA or gDNA.

In the source study's methods: The assay estimated nucleated cells by amplifying reference gene primers. Assay: immunoSEQ multiplex PCR; the TCRdb copy retains only in-frame clones and omits some. That table gives V, J and clone size, and the DNA gave D and trimming. The table lists hundreds of thousands of clones, roughly nine tenths of them singletons, with 0.65% to 0.85% in the top ten. The germline CDR1 and CDR2 sequences are MNHEY and SVGAGI. The CDR3 loop spans 14 amino acids. Trimming cost V 7 bases and J 2 bases; bases outside gene matches: 8. The rearrangement links TRBV6-5 to TRBJ2-7; 7 bases agree with TRBD2. The origin of this receptor is a man in his forties or fifties with acute or convalescent COVID-19. Sample: peripheral blood. The CDR3 protein is CASTPRAGAYEQYF. CDR3 nucleotide sequence: TGTGCCAGCACCCCTCGGGCGGGGGCCTACGAGCAGTACTTC.